This entry concerns a single T cell receptor beta chain. Sequencing was performed with immunoSEQ multiplex PCR; in TCRdb, only in-frame clones are kept and a portion is missing. The repertoire includes over 100,000 clones, about 90% of them detected once, and approximately 1.4% sits in the top ten. This sample is part of a study of T cell changes during pregnancy in multiple sclerosis. V lost 6 bases and J 4 bases, leaving 6 bases between the germline ends. The CDR3 consists of 11 residues. Per the germline V gene, CDR1 is LNHDA and CDR2 is SQIVND (reference sequence). Source: peripheral blood, taken in the third trimester of pregnancy. The gene calls are TRBV19 and TRBJ1-2, with D hard to call. This sequence was found in a female donor with multiple sclerosis, enrolled in a pregnancy study. DNA of the CDR3: TGTGCCAGTAGGGGCCCCTATGGCTACACCTTC. This sequence encodes CASRGPYGYTF.